This T cell receptor (beta chain) was recorded in a study of blood T cells in healthy people across ages. The germline CDR1 and CDR2 sequences are SQVTM and ANQGSEA. CDR3 length: 12 amino acids. V lost 1 base to trimming and J lost 9 bases; unmatched junction nucleotides: 3. Together with a sample-barcoded 5' primer, a J-beta primer mix was included in a second PCR lasting about 6 to 12 cycles. TCRdb analysed the 5' RACE reads with MiXCR anew, one entry per CDR3 protein. Of approximately 1.5 million distinct CDR3 sequences detected, 40% to 45% appear once; the ten largest clones hold less than 5%. This clonotype was seen repeatedly, ten times or more. Its target is unknown. Study-wide results and limits: Changes seen in expanded clonotypes were possibly confounded by donor CMV status left unknown. TCR beta diversity, measured per million T cells, fell in a roughly linear way with age.

Healthy Caucasians from Russia aged about 6 to 90 served as donors. RNA extraction gave at least 5.5 micrograms of total RNA per sample. V and J are TRBV29-1 and TRBJ2-1; TRBD1 agrees at 7 bases. The specimen sequenced was blood. The receptor comes from a woman aged 18-29 years in good health. The CDR3 DNA is TGCAGCGTTGAAGTAGGGGGCGGTGAGCAGTTCTTC. The encoded protein is CSVEVGGGEQFF.